In this sample, the clone carrying this T cell receptor beta chain turned up many times. Antigen specificity is unknown. Noted time point: persistent/refractory GD, antithyroid drugs over 5 years with positive TRAb. Extracted RNA from PBMCs served as the source of the TCR library. Doctors identified Graves' disease using the American Thyroid Association guidelines. The sample is drawn from a study of regulatory T cells in long-lasting Graves disease. Study observations and caveats: Accuracy was perhaps lowered by the small sample size. Persistent disease preferred TRBV28, TRBJ1-2 and TRBJ2-5; new disease, TRBV20-1 and TRBJ2-1.

The CDR3 is 16 residues long. V shed 3 bases and J 5 bases; nucleotides not matched to a gene: 7. Building of the TCR beta libraries involved iRepertoire HTBI primers and Arm-PCR of CDR3 regions. Per the original data handling: Identification yielded approximately 66 TRBV and more than 12 TRBJ segments across samples. MiXCR, run by TCRdb on the multiplex PCR reads, gives a single entry per CDR3 protein. The V and J calls were determined by TCRdb, not by the authors. The sample consists of a few hundred thousand distinct CDR3 sequences, 23% of them appearing once. The chain employs TRBV12-3 or TRBV12-4 and TRBJ2-2; 9 nucleotides agree with TRBD2. This receptor was taken from a female donor with Graves disease. This specimen consisted of peripheral blood mononuclear cells (PBMCs), obtained when the disease was refractory, from a patient treated with antithyroid drugs. CDR3 DNA sequence: TGTGCCAGCAGTTTTGGAGCGGGAGGTGGGACCGGGGAGCTGTTTTTT. Its translation is CASSFGAGGGTGELFF.